The source of this T cell receptor beta chain is a study of cytomegalovirus exposure and HLA in healthy donors. Germline CDR1 reads SGHTA; CDR2 reads FQGNSA. CDR3 length equals 15 residues. The PCR ran on 60 Vbeta and 13 Jbeta primers. Method: immunoSEQ multiplex PCR; TCRdb's copy keeps in-frame clones and lacks some. Its listing shows some 48,000 clones. This sequence originates from a woman aged 40 to 50 in good health and CMV-seronegative. This chain uses TRBV7-2 with TRBJ2-5; TRBD2 aligns across 9 bases. The sample was PBMCs. The CDR3 region has the DNA TGTGCGGTCGGGGGCGGGGGGGCTGAGATAGAGACCCAGTACTTC. This translates into CAVGGGGAEIETQYF.